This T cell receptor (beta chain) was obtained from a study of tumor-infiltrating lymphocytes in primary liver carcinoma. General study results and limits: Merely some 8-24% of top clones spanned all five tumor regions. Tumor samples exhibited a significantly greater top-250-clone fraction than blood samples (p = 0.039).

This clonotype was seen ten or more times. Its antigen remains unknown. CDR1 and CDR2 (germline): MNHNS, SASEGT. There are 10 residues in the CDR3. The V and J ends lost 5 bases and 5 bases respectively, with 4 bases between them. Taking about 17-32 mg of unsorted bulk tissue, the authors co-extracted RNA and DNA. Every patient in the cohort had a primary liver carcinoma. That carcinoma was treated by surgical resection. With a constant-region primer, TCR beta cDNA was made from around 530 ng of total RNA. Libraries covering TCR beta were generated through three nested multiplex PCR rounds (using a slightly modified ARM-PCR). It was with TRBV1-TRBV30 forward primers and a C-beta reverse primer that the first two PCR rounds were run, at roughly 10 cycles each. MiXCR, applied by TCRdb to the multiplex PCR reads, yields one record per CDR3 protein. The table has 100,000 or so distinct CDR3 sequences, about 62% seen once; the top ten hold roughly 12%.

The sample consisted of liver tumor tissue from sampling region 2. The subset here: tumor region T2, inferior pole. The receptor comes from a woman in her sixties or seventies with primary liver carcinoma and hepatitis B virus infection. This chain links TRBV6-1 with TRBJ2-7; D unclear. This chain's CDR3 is CASSFDEQYF. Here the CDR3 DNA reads TGTGCCAGCAGTTTCGACGAGCAGTACTTC.